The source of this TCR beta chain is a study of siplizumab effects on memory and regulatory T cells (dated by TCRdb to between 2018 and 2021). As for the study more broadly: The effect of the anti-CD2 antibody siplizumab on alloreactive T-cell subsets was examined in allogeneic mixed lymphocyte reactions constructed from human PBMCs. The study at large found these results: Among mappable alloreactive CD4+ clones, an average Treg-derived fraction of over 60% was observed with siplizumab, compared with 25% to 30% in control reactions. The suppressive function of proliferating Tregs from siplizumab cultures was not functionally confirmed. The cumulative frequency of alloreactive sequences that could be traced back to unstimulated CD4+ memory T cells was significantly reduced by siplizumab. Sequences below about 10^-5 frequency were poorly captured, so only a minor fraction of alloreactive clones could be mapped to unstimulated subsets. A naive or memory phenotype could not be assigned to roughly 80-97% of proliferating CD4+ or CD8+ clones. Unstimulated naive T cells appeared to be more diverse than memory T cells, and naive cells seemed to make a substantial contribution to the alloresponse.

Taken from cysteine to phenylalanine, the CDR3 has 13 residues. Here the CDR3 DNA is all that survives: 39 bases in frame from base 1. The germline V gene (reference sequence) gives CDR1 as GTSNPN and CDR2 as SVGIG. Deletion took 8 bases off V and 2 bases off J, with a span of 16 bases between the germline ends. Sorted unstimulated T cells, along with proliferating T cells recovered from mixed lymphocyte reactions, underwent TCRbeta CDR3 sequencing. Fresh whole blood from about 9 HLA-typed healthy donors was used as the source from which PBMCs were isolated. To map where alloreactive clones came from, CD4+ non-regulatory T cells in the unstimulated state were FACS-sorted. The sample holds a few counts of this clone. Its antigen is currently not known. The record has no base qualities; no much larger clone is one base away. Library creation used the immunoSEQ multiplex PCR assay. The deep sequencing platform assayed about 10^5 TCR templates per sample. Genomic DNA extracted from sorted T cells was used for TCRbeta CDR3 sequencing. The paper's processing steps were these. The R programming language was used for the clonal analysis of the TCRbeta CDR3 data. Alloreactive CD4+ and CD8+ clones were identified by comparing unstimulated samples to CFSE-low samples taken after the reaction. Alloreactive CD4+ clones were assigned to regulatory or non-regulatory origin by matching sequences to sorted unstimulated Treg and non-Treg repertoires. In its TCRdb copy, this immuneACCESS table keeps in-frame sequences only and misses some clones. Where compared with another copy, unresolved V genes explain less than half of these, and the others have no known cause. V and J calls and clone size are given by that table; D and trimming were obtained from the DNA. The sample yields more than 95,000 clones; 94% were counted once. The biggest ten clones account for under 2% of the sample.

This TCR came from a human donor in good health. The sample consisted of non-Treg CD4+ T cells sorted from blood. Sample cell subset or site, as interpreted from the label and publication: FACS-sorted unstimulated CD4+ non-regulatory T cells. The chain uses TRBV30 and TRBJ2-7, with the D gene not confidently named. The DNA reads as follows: TGTGCCATTGGAAGGGCAAGACCCTACGAGCAGTACTTC. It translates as CAIGRARPYEQYF.